Following are 2 T cell receptor beta chains from one sample sequenced in a study of spatial heterogeneity in lung cancer. Time point in this sample: sample taken at primary tumor resection. Broader study findings: Tracking of tumor mutation counts was seen in expanded intratumoral alpha and beta TCR counts.

Antigens of these TCRs are unknown. From the 5' RACE reads, TCRdb called clonotypes with MiXCR, one entry per CDR3 protein. Among around 11,000 distinct CDR3 sequences listed, roughly 8% were seen once. Sequences were derived from lung tumor tissue, sampled at surgery. The receptors here all came from a female donor with early-stage non-small cell lung cancer.

This clonotype has more than one count but fewer than ten. This beta chain is off target for a library built for alpha chains, so its abundance means little. V usage is TRBV7-2 and J usage is TRBJ1-2; D remains ambiguous. This CDR3 is 16 amino acids long. Germline-derived CDR1 and CDR2 are SGHTA and FQGNSA. Deletions cut 1 base from V and 6 bases from J, with 18 bases between. In nucleotides, the CDR3 is TGTGCCAGCAGCTTAGGATGGGCGGTGGGGAGGGATGGCTACACCTTC. Its protein is CASSLGWAVGRDGYTF.

This clonotype was recorded at least ten times. Because this beta chain is a stray read in a library intended to capture alpha chains, its abundance should not be given much weight. V usage is TRBV5-6 and J usage is TRBJ1-2; no clear D gene. From germline, CDR1 is SGHDT and CDR2 YYEEEE. V lost 2 bases, J lost 6 bases, and 17 bases lay in between. CDR3 length: 15 amino acids. The CDR3 bases are TGTGCCAGCAGCTTTTATCGAGGGTTGAAGAATGGCTACACCTTC. It specifies CASSFYRGLKNGYTF.